This TCR beta chain derives from a study of early T cells in non-severe SARS-CoV-2 infection. Study summary: With bulk RNA from unsorted whole blood as input, sequencing yielded unpaired chains.

The CDR3 has 17 amino acids. The germline V gene has CDR1 DFQATT and CDR2 SNEGSKA (reference sequence). Trimming removed 4 bases at V and 5 bases at J, with 21 bases between. This clonotype has at least ten counts. Attached unique molecular identifiers marked individual cDNA molecules. MiXCR, applied by TCRdb to the 5' RACE reads, yields one record per CDR3 protein. The sample lists roughly 75,000 distinct CDR3 sequences; roughly 9.4% were seen once. V and J are TRBV20-1 and TRBJ1-6; possible D gene TRBD1, 5 bases. Sequenced: whole blood. This TCR was recovered from an adult who was a healthcare worker with PCR-confirmed SARS-CoV-2 infection or an uninfected control (not recorded which). This CDR3 is CSANRDGAPSDNSPLHF. The CDR3 DNA reads as TGCAGTGCTAACCGGGACGGCGCCCCGAGCGATAATTCACCCCTCCACTTT.